This entry lists 32 T cell receptor beta chains sequenced from one sample in a study of T-cell reconstitution after alpha-beta-depleted transplantation in children. TCRbeta library construction was performed incorporating unique molecular identifiers. TCRdb re-called the PCR reads through MiXCR, storing one row per CDR3 protein. The sample holds around 600,000 distinct CDR3 sequences, about 10% seen once. The specimen was PBMCs from the stem cell graft donor, collected from the stem cell graft. All receptors derive from a human donor who donated a stem cell graft to a child with acute myeloid leukemia.

The V call is TRBV29-1, the J call TRBJ2-7; the D gene is possibly TRBD1 (6 bases). The CDR3 has 12 residues. Germline CDR1 SQVTM, CDR2 ANQGSEA. V lost 7 bases and J lost 1, with 11 bases in between. The CDR3 spells CSGTGTSYEQYF. In nucleotides, the CDR3 is TGCAGCGGTACCGGGACATCCTACGAGCAGTACTTC.

This clonotype came up a few times. The chain is built from TRBV7-9 and TRBJ1-4; D is unclear. The germline V gene encodes CDR1 SEHNR and CDR2 FQNEAQ (reference sequence). This CDR3 has 13 residues. The ends were cut back, 4 bases at V and 8 bases at J, with 11 bases in the middle. CDR3 in amino acids: CASSYRDLEKLFF. The CDR3 DNA sequence: TGTGCCAGCAGCTATAGAGACCTAGAAAAACTGTTTTTT.

This clonotype was picked up many times. The rearrangement links TRBV20-1 to TRBJ1-4; 9 bases are shared with TRBD1. Germline CDR1 and CDR2: DFQATT and SNEGSKA (reference sequence). This CDR3 contains 13 residues. With V trimmed by 6 bases and J by 6 bases, 5 bases remained unmatched. Here the CDR3 reads CSAERTGDEKLFF. The CDR3 DNA follows: TGCAGTGCCGAACGGACAGGGGATGAAAAACTGTTTTTT.

This clonotype was seen more than once but under ten times. The genes are TRBV10-3 and TRBJ2-7, with D possibly being TRBD1 (5 bases). Trimming removed 0 bases at V and 9 bases at J, with 18 bases between. Per germline, CDR1 ENHRY and CDR2 SYGVKD. CDR3 length: 15 amino acids. CDR3 nucleotide sequence: TGTGCCATCAGTGAGTCGGGCAGGGCCTCCGGTGGGCAGTACTTC. This codes for CAISESGRASGGQYF.

CDR3 amino acids: CASSEHGSTGNTIYF. The CDR3 region has the DNA TGTGCCAGCAGTGAACATGGGTCTACGGGAAACACCATATATTTT. This chain connects TRBV25-1 to TRBJ1-3; D unresolved. V was pared by 2 bases and J by 4 bases, with 12 bases between. This CDR3 has 15 amino acids. Germline values: CDR1 MGHDK, CDR2 SYGVNS.

V usage is TRBV29-1 and J usage is TRBJ2-2; D tentatively fits TRBD1 or TRBD2 (5 bases each). V dropped 5 bases and J dropped 1 base, with 11 bases sitting between them. The CDR3 is made up of 14 amino acids. CDR1 and CDR2 from the germline V gene are SQVTM and ANQGSEA. This CDR3 is CSVRGSGNTGELFF. In DNA, the CDR3 is TGCAGCGTTAGGGGCAGCGGGAACACCGGGGAGCTGTTTTTT.

The chain uses TRBV20-1 and TRBJ1-2; D is unclear. V was pared by 0 bases and J by 5 bases, with 22 bases between. Germline V gives CDR1 DFQATT, CDR2 SNEGSKA (reference sequence). The CDR3 spans 17 residues. The DNA for the CDR3 is TGCAGTGCTAGAGACCGAATTGGGCCCGGAATAGAATATGGCTACACCTTC. Translation: CSARDRIGPGIEYGYTF.

This clonotype was picked up many times. The rearrangement joins TRBV29-1 to TRBJ2-1, with 9 bases identical to TRBD2. V lost 1 base and J lost 0; bases outside the gene matches: 13. Germline V lookup: CDR1 SQVTM, CDR2 ANQGSEA. This CDR3 spans 19 amino acids. CDR3 DNA: TGCAGCGTTGAAGGGGGTAGCGGGAGAAATAGGAGCTCCTACAATGAGCAGTTCTTC. It encodes CSVEGGSGRNRSSYNEQFF.

This clonotype was counted many times. The chain has TRBV7-8 and TRBJ2-6; D tentatively fits TRBD1 or TRBD2 (5 bases each). In germline, CDR1 is SGHVS, CDR2 FQNEAQ. Trimming left V 5 bases short and J 0 bases short, with 17 bases between. This CDR3 has 18 residues. CDR3 coding DNA: TGTGCCAGCAGCCCACGTCGGGACGGAAACTCTGGGGCCAACGTCCTGACTTTC. Residues: CASSPRRDGNSGANVLTF.

On this clonotype itself: One junction end does not reproduce the germline sequence, and a read error may be involved. This chain connects TRBV20-1 to TRBJ2-5, with 8 nucleotides matching TRBD2. CDR3 length: 16 amino acids. Germline loops: CDR1 DFQATT, CDR2 SNEGSKA (reference sequence). CDR3 in DNA: TGCTGTGCTAGAGATTGGGCTAGCGGGTTTCAAGAGACCCAGTACTTC. Protein product: CCARDWASGFQETQYF.

This clonotype was counted a single time. The chain employs TRBV20-1 and TRBJ2-3, with TRBD2 as a possible D gene (5 bases). Deletions cut 5 bases from V and 2 bases from J, with 14 bases between. The CDR3 is 14 residues long. The V gene's germline CDR1 is DFQATT and CDR2 SNEGSKA (reference sequence). CDR3 DNA sequence: TGCAGTGCTCCCAAGCGGCTACTCACAGATACGCAGTATTTT. It translates to CSAPKRLLTDTQYF.

This clonotype was recorded a few times. V and J are TRBV12-3 or TRBV12-4 and TRBJ2-1; D remains ambiguous. This CDR3 has 15 amino acids. Deletions cut 2 bases from V and 2 bases from J, with 10 bases between. The CDR3 loop reads CASSLTRPPYNEQFF. The CDR3 nucleotides are TGTGCCAGCAGTTTAACTCGGCCCCCCTACAATGAGCAGTTCTTC.

This clonotype was seen a handful of times. A much larger clonotype is one base distant, so this may be a read error. The chain is built from TRBV27 and TRBJ2-7; 9 bases are shared with TRBD1. CDR1 MNHEY and CDR2 SMNVEV come from the germline V gene (reference sequence). V gave up 4 bases and J gave up 5 bases; unmatched junction bases: 0. The CDR3 consists of 12 residues. CDR3 sequence: CASSWTGDEQYF. The CDR3 DNA follows: TGTGCCAGCAGTTGGACAGGGGACGAGCAGTACTTC.

The table lists this clonotype with a few counts. This rearrangement joins TRBV7-9 to TRBJ2-1; 10 bases match TRBD1. V was clipped by 5 bases and J by 7 bases; unmatched bases: 5. Germline loops: CDR1 SEHNR, CDR2 FQNEAQ (reference sequence). This CDR3 comprises 14 residues. The CDR3 region is CASSRQGAQNEQFF. CDR3 DNA sequence: TGTGCCAGCAGCCGACAGGGGGCGCAAAATGAGCAGTTCTTC. Combining the CDR3 with reference TRBV7-9 and TRBJ2-1 gives the whole variable domain DTGVSQNPRHKITKRGQNVTFRCDPISEHNRLYWYRQTLGQGPEFLTYFQNEAQLEKSRLLSDRFSAERPKGSFSTLEIQRTEQGDSAMYLCASSRQGAQNEQFFGPGTRLTVL.

This clonotype was found many times. V is TRBV20-1 and J is TRBJ2-3, with a tentative D call TRBD2 (7 bases). The germline gives CDR1 DFQATT, CDR2 SNEGSKA (reference sequence). The CDR3 has 15 residues. V lost 8 bases to trimming and J lost 0 bases, with 18 bases between them. CDR3 amino acids: CSTGGAGLSTDTQYF. CDR3 sequence (DNA): TGCAGTACGGGGGGCGCGGGACTGAGCACAGATACGCAGTATTTT.

This chain connects TRBV5-5 to TRBJ1-1, with TRBD1 matching over 7 bases. Germline lookup yields CDR1 SGHKS and CDR2 YYEKEE (reference sequence). V lost 4 bases and J lost 0; bases outside the gene matches: 12. The length of the CDR3 is 17 residues. The CDR3 DNA sequence: TGTGCCAGCAGCGGCCACCTCAGGGGGTACATGAACACTGAAGCTTTCTTT. The encoded protein is CASSGHLRGYMNTEAFF. The whole variable domain, filled in from reference TRBV5-5 and TRBJ1-1, reads DAGVTQSPTHLIKTRGQQVTLRCSPISGHKSVSWYQQVLGQGPQFIFQYYEKEERGRGNFPDRFSARQFPNYSSELNVNALLLGDSALYLCASSGHLRGYMNTEAFFGQGTRLTVV.

The chain couples TRBV14 to TRBJ2-1; TRBD2 aligns across 12 bases. The CDR3 has 17 residues. V lost 1 base to trimming and J lost 9 bases; unmatched junction nucleotides: 10. Germline lookup yields CDR1 SGHDN and CDR2 FVKESK. CDR3 protein: CASSQVTSGGAVPEQFF. The CDR3 nucleotides read TGTGCCAGCAGCCAAGTGACTAGCGGGGGAGCGGTTCCTGAGCAGTTCTTC. Using reference TRBV14 and TRBJ2-1 for the parts outside the CDR3, the full variable domain is EAGVTQFPSHSVIEKGQTVTLRCDPISGHDNLYWYRRVMGKEIKFLLHFVKESKQDESGMPNNRFLAERTGGTYSTLKVQPAELEDSGVYFCASSQVTSGGAVPEQFFGPGTRLTVL.

In this sample, this clonotype turned up many times. J is TRBJ1-2 and V is TRBV28; 9 positions agree with TRBD1. Unmatched junction bases numbered 13, after V lost 4 bases and J lost 4 bases. The length of the CDR3 is 17 residues. Per the germline V gene, CDR1 is MDHEN and CDR2 is SYDVKM. The CDR3 DNA is TGTGCCAGCAGTTCGTCAGGACAGGGGAAGGGCCGCTATGGCTACACCTTC. It encodes CASSSSGQGKGRYGYTF.

The table lists this clonotype with many counts. This chain uses TRBV10-3 with TRBJ2-7; 10 bases line up with TRBD2. Germline V CDR1 and CDR2: ENHRY, SYGVKD. J gave up 2 bases and V 3 bases, and 1 base lay outside the gene matches. The CDR3 is 14 residues long. CDR3 sequence: CAISDGLAAYEQYF. The CDR3 DNA sequence: TGTGCCATCAGTGATGGACTAGCGGCCTACGAGCAGTACTTC.

This clonotype was picked up many times. This rearrangement joins TRBV29-1 to TRBJ2-3; TRBD1 might be the D (6 bases). This CDR3 contains 12 residues. Germline V gives CDR1 SQVTM, CDR2 ANQGSEA. V was clipped by 7 bases and J by 3 bases, with 11 bases between them. This CDR3 reads CSAAGQTDTQYF. The CDR3 nucleotides are TGCAGCGCAGCCGGACAGACAGATACGCAGTATTTT.

This clonotype has just a few counts. The V call is TRBV12-5, the J call TRBJ2-6; no clear D. The CDR3 is 13 residues long. The germline gives CDR1 LGHNT, CDR2 FRNRAP. V gave up 7 bases and J gave up 0 bases, with 4 bases separating them. CDR3 in DNA: TGTGCTAGTGCCGACTCTGGGGCCAACGTCCTGACTTTC. Protein: CASADSGANVLTF.

At least ten counts were recorded for this clonotype. V gene TRBV4-3 combines with J gene TRBJ2-5; 8 bases align to TRBD2. V was clipped by 4 bases and J by 2 bases; unmatched bases: 9. There are 16 residues in the CDR3. CDR1 and CDR2 from the germline V gene are LGHNA and YSLEER. The CDR3 bases are TGCGCCAGCAGCCTCACAGCGGGAGCGCTACAAGAGACCCAGTACTTC. This sequence encodes CASSLTAGALQETQYF.

J is TRBJ1-3 and V is TRBV20-1, with TRBD1 matching over 7 bases. Germline V lookup: CDR1 DFQATT, CDR2 SNEGSKA (reference sequence). This CDR3 comprises 14 residues. V gave up 5 bases and J gave up 0 bases; unmatched junction bases: 4. In nucleotides, the CDR3 is TGCAGTGCTGCGGACAGGAGCTCTGGAAACACCATATATTTT. It is translated as CSAADRSSGNTIYF.

The table lists this clonotype with many counts. The CDR3 region has the DNA TGTGCCAGCAGCTTAGTGACTAGCGGGAACAATGAGCAGTTCTTC. Amino acid sequence: CASSLVTSGNNEQFF. The chain combines TRBV11-2 with TRBJ2-1; TRBD2 matches 11 bases. This CDR3 is built from 15 residues. V lost 1 base and J lost 5; bases outside the gene matches: 1. The germline CDR1 and CDR2 sequences are SGHAT and FQNNGV.

This clonotype was counted between two and nine times. The rearrangement joins TRBV5-1 to TRBJ2-3; 14 bases are shared with TRBD2. Germline CDR1 SGHRS, CDR2 YFSETQ. The CDR3 runs to 18 residues. J gave up 4 bases and V 0 bases, and 7 bases lay outside the gene matches. CDR3 DNA sequence: TGCGCCAGCAGCTTGGTGACTAGCGGGAGGGCCAAGCCAGATACGCAGTATTTT. This sequence encodes CASSLVTSGRAKPDTQYF.

V and J are TRBV18 and TRBJ2-3; 9 bases map to TRBD1. V was pared by 4 bases and J by 4 bases, with 6 bases of the junction left unmatched. Germline values: CDR1 KGHSH, CDR2 LQKENI. The CDR3 loop spans 15 amino acids. CDR3 sequence: CASSRTGGNADTQYF. The CDR3 region has the DNA TGTGCCAGCTCACGTACAGGGGGCAACGCAGATACGCAGTATTTT.

Only a few counts were recorded for this clonotype. This chain uses TRBV4-3 with TRBJ2-1; 8 bases align to TRBD2. Germline CDR1 is LGHNA and CDR2 is YSLEER. Unmatched junction bases numbered 7, after V lost 4 bases and J lost 2 bases. The CDR3 is 16 amino acids. CDR3 region: CASSPGVAGPYNEQFF. CDR3 DNA sequence: TGCGCCAGCAGCCCCGGGGTAGCGGGACCCTACAATGAGCAGTTCTTC.

The J gene is TRBJ2-7, the V gene TRBV27; perhaps TRBD2 as D (5 bases). In germline, CDR1 is MNHEY, CDR2 SMNVEV (reference sequence). This CDR3 is 13 amino acids long. Trimming took off 0 bases at V and 6 bases at J, with 9 bases between the two ends. CDR3 sequence reads: CASSLSRGSEQYF. As DNA, the CDR3 is TGTGCCAGCAGTTTATCGAGAGGGAGCGAGCAGTACTTC.

V and J are TRBV27 and TRBJ2-1; TRBD2 matches at 8 bases. The CDR3 is made up of 16 amino acids. The J segment lost 4 bases and the V segment lost 5 bases, leaving 10 bases of the junction unmatched. In germline, CDR1 is MNHEY, CDR2 SMNVEV (reference sequence). CDR3: CASSPFPASGYNEQFF. The CDR3 nucleotides are TGTGCCAGCAGTCCCTTTCCGGCTAGCGGGTACAATGAGCAGTTCTTC.

A few counts support this clonotype. V usage is TRBV4-3 and J usage is TRBJ2-1; D call uncertain. The CDR3 runs 15 residues. From germline, CDR1 is LGHNA and CDR2 YSLEER. Trimming took 0 bases from V and 3 from J, leaving 9 bases between them. This CDR3 reads CASSQERAFYNEQFF. In nucleotides, the CDR3 is TGCGCCAGCAGCCAAGAACGGGCGTTCTACAATGAGCAGTTCTTC.

The rearrangement joins TRBV4-3 to TRBJ1-3, with 10 bases matching TRBD1. Germline V lookup: CDR1 LGHNA, CDR2 YSLEER. This CDR3 has 16 residues. After removal of 0 bases from V and 2 bases from J, the junction contained 1 base not matched to a gene. The CDR3 reads CASSQEGTGAGNTIYF. CDR3 nucleotides: TGCGCCAGCAGCCAAGAGGGGACAGGGGCTGGAAACACCATATATTTT.

The CDR3, as DNA: TGTGCCAGCAGCCCCCGAGGGACAGGACAATCCTACGAGCAGTACTTC. Amino acids: CASSPRGTGQSYEQYF. This rearrangement joins TRBV7-2 to TRBJ2-7; TRBD1 agrees at 8 bases. The CDR3 is 16 amino acids. Trimming cost V 5 bases and J 1 base; bases outside gene matches: 10. The germline gives CDR1 SGHTA, CDR2 FQGNSA. The whole variable domain, remainder taken from reference TRBV7-2 and TRBJ2-7, is GAGVSQSPSNKVTEKGKDVELRCDPISGHTALYWYRQSLGQGLEFLIYFQGNSAPDKSGLPSDRFSAERTGGSVSTLTIQRTQQEDSAVYLCASSPRGTGQSYEQYFGPGTRLTVT.